This T cell receptor beta chain derives from a study of T cells in Graves' hyperthyroidism and ophthalmopathy. The study, taken as a whole, reports: Ophthalmopathy and stable hyperthyroidism were separated by a 13 V-J model.

Uncontrolled infections, other autoimmune diseases, pregnancy or lactation led to exclusion of patients. Diagnosis relied on clinical symptoms, serum thyroxine and TRAb, thyroid ultrasound and orbital computed tomography. Fresh 10 ml peripheral blood yielded PBMCs. This clonotype appeared many times. Its antigen is undetermined. The source material, RNA transcripts, was used to amplify TCR beta CDR3 regions. A set of HTBI primers served as the primers for a first-round RT-PCR of the TCR CDR3. TCRdb fed the multiplex PCR reads into MiXCR, producing one record per CDR3 protein. The table includes roughly 150,000 distinct CDR3 sequences, 8% to 9.5% detected once. The CDR3 sequence is 14 residues long. V lost 0 bases, J lost 4 bases, and 13 bases lay in between. Germline-derived CDR1 and CDR2 are GTSNPN and SVGIG (reference sequence).

Sequenced input: blood. The chain links TRBV30 to TRBJ2-7, with D maybe TRBD2 (6 bases). The TCR was taken from a woman under 30 with Graves' hyperthyroidism that later progressed to Graves' ophthalmopathy. The CDR3: CAWSVGGSVYEQYF. DNA for the CDR3: TGTGCCTGGAGTGTCGGGGGTTCCGTATACGAGCAGTACTTC.